What follows is one T cell receptor (beta chain) and its context. This sample stems from a study of blood T cell repertoires in COVID-19. Methods used by the authors: It was from reference gene primer amplification that nucleated cell counts were estimated. Profiled with immunoSEQ multiplex PCR; TCRdb holds only in-frame clones, not every one. V, J and clone size are those of that table, while D and trimming were read from the DNA. The data contain approximately 200,000 clones, roughly four fifths of them singletons. The ends were cut back, 6 bases at V and 5 bases at J, with 19 bases in the middle. This CDR3 is 14 amino acids long. Germline V CDR1 and CDR2: SQVTM, ANQGSEA. The age range of participants was about 18 to 90 years, with residence in about two dozen US areas. Cohort placement rested on clinical history that participants reported themselves.

The source of this sequence is a man aged 35-49 years who had recovered from COVID-19. Sequencing was performed on PBMCs or T cells enriched from blood (not recorded which). The chain carries TRBV29-1 and TRBJ2-5; maybe TRBD2 (7 bases). The CDR3 loop is CSVCWREQGETQYF. The CDR3 region has the DNA TGCAGCGTGTGTTGGCGGGAGCAGGGGGAGACCCAGTACTTC.